This T cell receptor beta chain was captured in a study of neurological immune-mediated disorders. Findings and limits, study-wide: It was HTLV-1-associated myelopathy that showed the most TCR clonal expansion, while multiple sclerosis showed the least, falling below healthy controls. Subjects shared no identical expanded-clone CDR3 amino acid sequences, suggesting private TCR-beta repertoires in all groups.

The CDR3 covers 13 residues. Germline loops: CDR1 DFQATT, CDR2 SNEGSKA (reference sequence). To note about this clonotype: Its matching antigen is unknown. A much larger clone is a single base away; this may be a read error.

Each CDR3 protein is one row after TCRdb ran MiXCR on the 5' RACE reads. The sample records 50,000 or so distinct CDR3 sequences, 20% to 30% being singletons. The starting material, 2 million PBMCs stored at -80 C, gave rise to the unsorted libraries. Sequenced input: PBMCs. The chain couples TRBV20-1 to TRBJ2-3; possibly TRBD2 for D (5 bases). The source of this sequence is a woman aged 65 to 85 in good health. In nucleotides, the CDR3 is TGCAGTTCTAGCCCCCCCGGGGCAGATACGCAGTATTTT. Translation: CSSSPPGADTQYF.